This is a list of T cell receptor beta chains from one sample in a study of T cells in localized non-small cell lung cancer. Here immunoSEQ multiplex PCR was the method, and the copy in TCRdb shows in-frame clones only, minus some. The sample includes about 13,000 clones, roughly 27% of them seen just once. The specimen comprised lung tumor tissue, sampled before any cancer treatment. All receptors derive from a female donor aged 60 or older with stage I lung adenocarcinoma. Each CDR3 is given with its conserved first and last residue. A D gene is named only where the DNA matches it firmly. Clone size is stated in some rows and not others, as once, few, many or a class when expanded.

many	NA	TRBV7-2	TRBJ1-2	TGTGCCAGCAGACCCGACCGGGAGAATGGCTACACCTTC	CASRPDRENGYTF
NA	TRBD1	TRBV10-2	TRBJ1-1	TGCGCCAGCAGTGCAGTAGCAGGGGGGGGTGGCACTGAAGCTTTCTTT	CASSAVAGGGGTEAFF
few	NA	TRBV6-8	TRBJ2-2	TGTGCCAGCAGTAGTGACACCGGGGAGCTGTTTTTT	CASSSDTGELFF
few	TRBD1	TRBV11-3	TRBJ1-2	TGTGCCAGCAGCTTGGGACAGCGGATTTTAAGCTACACCTTC	CASSLGQRILSYTF
few	NA	TRBV6-8	TRBJ1-1	TGTGCCAGCTTAGGTCAGGACACTGAAGCTTTCTTT	CASLGQDTEAFF
NA	NA	TRBV19	TRBJ1-4	TGTGCCAGTAGTTATTCACACTGGGGGCTTGCGGAAAAACTGTTTTTT	CASSYSHWGLAEKLFF
NA	NA	TRBV5-1	TRBJ1-1	TGCGCCAGCAGCTTGATAACGGGGAACACTGAAGCTTTCTTT	CASSLITGNTEAFF
few	TRBD1	TRBV11-3	TRBJ1-4	TGTGCCAGCAGCTTAGGGCTAAACAGGGGGGCCACTAATGAAAAACTGTTTTTT	CASSLGLNRGATNEKLFF
many	NA	TRBV7-2	TRBJ1-5	TGTGCCAGCAGCTTAGGGGACCGTCAGCCCCAGCATTTT	CASSLGDRQPQHF
few	NA	TRBV9	TRBJ1-4	TGTGCCAGCAGCCTCGGTGTGACAGCAACTAATGAAAAACTGTTTTTT	CASSLGVTATNEKLFF
few	NA	TRBV29-1	TRBJ1-4	TGCAGCGTGGGTAGGGCAGGAAGCGAAAAACTGTTTTTT	CSVGRAGSEKLFF
few	NA	TRBV15	TRBJ1-2	TGTGCCACCAGCAGAGATGTACAGGCTATGGGCTACACCTTC	CATSRDVQAMGYTF
NA	NA	TRBV30	TRBJ1-2	TGTGCCTGGAGGGGGGCGGCCGGCTACACCTTC	CAWRGAAGYTF
few	TRBD1	TRBV9	TRBJ2-7	TGTGCCAGCAGTAGACAGGGGGCTTTCAACGAGCAGTACTTC	CASSRQGAFNEQYF
many	TRBD1	TRBV11-3	TRBJ2-7	TGTGCCAGCAGCAACCGGGACAGGGGGCTGGAGGAGCAGTACTTC	CASSNRDRGLEEQYF
NA	NA	TRBV18	TRBJ1-1	TGTGCCAGCTCCCCGGACGTAGGCACTGAAGCTTTCTTT	CASSPDVGTEAFF
few	TRBD2	TRBV6-8	TRBJ2-7	TGTGCCAGCAGTGGACTAGCGGGATTCTACGAGCAGTACTTC	CASSGLAGFYEQYF
many	TRBD1	TRBV11-3	TRBJ2-7	TGTGCCAGCAGCTTAGGACAGGGTCGCGCCTACGAGCAGTACTTC	CASSLGQGRAYEQYF
few	NA	TRBV4-1	TRBJ1-1	TGCGCCAGCAGCCAAGCCTTGGGGATCACTGAAGCTTTCTTT	CASSQALGITEAFF
NA	NA	TRBV9	TRBJ1-1	TGTGCCAGCAGCGTAGTTGGAGGACCCACTGAAGCTTTCTTT	CASSVVGGPTEAFF
NA	NA	TRBV29-1	TRBJ2-7	TGCAGCATCGGTCCGGGACATGGCTACGAGCAGTACTTC	CSIGPGHGYEQYF
NA	NA	TRBV30	TRBJ2-3	TGTGCCTGGAGTGGGGCAGATACGCAGTATTTT	CAWSGADTQYF
NA	TRBD2	TRBV29-1	TRBJ2-5	TGCAGCGCAACGACTAGCGGGGGAGAGACCCAGTACTTC	CSATTSGGETQYF
few	NA	TRBV11-3	TRBJ2-1	TGTGCCAGCAGCTTCGACAGTCCCCGGGGGAGTGAGCAGTTCTTC	CASSFDSPRGSEQFF
few	TRBD1	TRBV11-3	TRBJ1-1	TGTGCCAGCAGCTTAACAGGGGGGGCTACTGAAGCTTTCTTT	CASSLTGGATEAFF
NA	NA	TRBV19	TRBJ1-5	TGTGCCAGTAGACAGGGAGGTCAGCCCCAGCATTTT	CASRQGGQPQHF
medium-sized	NA	TRBV11-3	TRBJ1-6	TGTGCCAGCAGCTCACCCAATCCGAGGAGCTCTAATAATTCACCCCTCCACTTT	CASSSPNPRSSNNSPLHF
NA	TRBD2	TRBV11-3	TRBJ2-1	TGTGCCAGCACAGCCCTAGCGGTCCGGACAGAGCAGTTCTTC	CASTALAVRTEQFF
NA	NA	TRBV11-3	TRBJ2-3	TGTGCCAGCAGCGCGGGACGGCCCAGCACAGATACGCAGTATTTT	CASSAGRPSTDTQYF
few	NA	TRBV6-8	TRBJ2-1	TGTGCCAGCAGTTGGGACTCCGGGAATGAGCAGTTCTTC	CASSWDSGNEQFF
once	TRBD1	TRBV19	TRBJ2-7	TGTGCCAGTAGTACAGGGGGCGAGCAGTACTTC	CASSTGGEQYF
NA	TRBD1	TRBV6-8	TRBJ1-4	TGTGCCAGCAGGAGGGGGCTGGAGAAACTGTTTTTT	CASRRGLEKLFF
few	NA	TRBV30	TRBJ2-2	TGTGCCTCTCCTAGCCGGGCGGCGAACACCGGGGAGCTGTTTTTT	CASPSRAANTGELFF
medium-sized	TRBD1	TRBV6-1	TRBJ1-5	TGTGCCAGCAGTGAAGGGACAGGGATTCAGCCCCAGCATTTT	CASSEGTGIQPQHF
NA	TRBD1	TRBV18	TRBJ2-7	TGTGCCAGCTCAGGGGGACAGGGTAACGAGCAGTACTTC	CASSGGQGNEQYF
medium-sized	NA	TRBV9	TRBJ2-6	TGTGCCAGCAGCGTAGGACCGGGGACTGGGGCCAACGTCCTGACTTTC	CASSVGPGTGANVLTF
NA	TRBD2	TRBV28	TRBJ2-2	TGTGCCAGCAGTCTACGGACTAGCGGGGAAAGGAACACCGGGGAGCTGTTTTTT	CASSLRTSGERNTGELFF
NA	NA	TRBV19	TRBJ1-1	TGTGCCAGTAGTCCAACGGGGCTGAACACTGAAGCTTTCTTT	CASSPTGLNTEAFF
NA	NA	TRBV9	TRBJ1-3	TGTGCCAGCAGCATCGCCTCGCGGGGTATCGGAAACACCATATATTTT	CASSIASRGIGNTIYF
many	TRBD2	TRBV11-3	TRBJ2-5	TGTGCCAGCACCCCCCTCTCGGGGGAGGGAGAGACCCAGTACTTC	CASTPLSGEGETQYF
many	NA	TRBV11-3	TRBJ1-6	TGTGCCAGCAGCTTAGGACAAGGGAATTCACCCCTCCACTTT	CASSLGQGNSPLHF
few	NA	TRBV30	TRBJ1-1	TGTGCCTGGCAGGGAGATGTCCCTGAAGCTTTCTTT	CAWQGDVPEAFF
NA	NA	TRBV11-3	TRBJ1-4	TGTGCCAGCAGCTCCCAGGGTGGTGGTAATGAAAAACTGTTTTTT	CASSSQGGGNEKLFF
medium-sized	TRBD1	TRBV11-3	TRBJ1-5	TGTGCCAGCCAAAGGACAGGGACCAATCAGCCCCAGCATTTT	CASQRTGTNQPQHF
NA	TRBD2	TRBV11-3	TRBJ2-2	TGTGCCAGCAGCTTAGTAGGCGGGAGTTTCAACACCGGGGAGCTGTTTTTT	CASSLVGGSFNTGELFF
few	TRBD2	TRBV2	TRBJ2-7	TGTGCTAGCAACGACGGGACTAGCTGGAACGAGCAGTACTTC	CASNDGTSWNEQYF
few	NA	TRBV30	TRBJ2-1	TGTGCCTGGAGTGGGTATGGCGGACAGTGGGTTAAGGGTGAGCAGTTCTTC	CAWSGYGGQWVKGEQFF
NA	NA	TRBV9	TRBJ1-3	TGTGCCAGCAGCGTTTTAGGCAGCCGGACGTCTGGAAACACCATATATTTT	CASSVLGSRTSGNTIYF
few	TRBD2	TRBV11-3	TRBJ2-1	TGTGCCAGCAGCTTAGTAGCGGGGGCCCCAGGGGAGCAGTTCTTC	CASSLVAGAPGEQFF
NA	NA	TRBV16	TRBJ1-3	TGTGCCAGCAGCCTTCAGGCGGACGGAAACACCATATATTTT	CASSLQADGNTIYF